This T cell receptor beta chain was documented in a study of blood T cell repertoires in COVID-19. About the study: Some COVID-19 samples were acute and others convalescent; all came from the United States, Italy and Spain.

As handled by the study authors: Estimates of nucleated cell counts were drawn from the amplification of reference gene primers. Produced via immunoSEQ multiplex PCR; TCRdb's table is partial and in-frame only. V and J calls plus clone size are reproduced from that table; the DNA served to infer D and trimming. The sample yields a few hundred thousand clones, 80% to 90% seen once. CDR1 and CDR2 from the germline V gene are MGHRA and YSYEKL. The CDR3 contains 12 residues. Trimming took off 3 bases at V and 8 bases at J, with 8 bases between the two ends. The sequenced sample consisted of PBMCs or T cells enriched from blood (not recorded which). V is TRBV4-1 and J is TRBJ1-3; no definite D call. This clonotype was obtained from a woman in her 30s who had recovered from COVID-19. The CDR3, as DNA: TGCGCCAGCAGCCATATGGCGGACACCATATATTTT. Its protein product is CASSHMADTIYF.